This T cell receptor beta chain was captured in a study of persistence of HIV-infected CD4 T cells. Comment on this clone: Antigen: not known. This specimen includes other DNA sequences encoding the same CDR3.

Cells were stimulated with CMV-infected fibroblast lysates at roughly 10 ug/mL. CD40L/CD69 double-negative CD45RO-high memory CD4+ T cells were collected. Donors had CD4+ T cell counts above 400 cells/uL and were CMV-seropositive. Before stimulation, PBMCs underwent CD8+ T cell depletion. Germline CDR1 and CDR2: KGHSH and LQKENI. V was trimmed by 2 bases and J by 1 base, leaving 2 bases between them. The CDR3 totals 12 residues. The libraries were made with immunoSEQ version 4 in survey mode. The data were produced by immunoSEQ multiplex PCR, yet TCRdb's version contains in-frame clones alone and is incomplete. The sample gives around 48,000 clones, more than 70% of which show up once; approximately 3% is in the top ten. Regarding the study as a whole: TCRbeta richness was lower in CMV- and Gag-responding cells than in anti-CD3/anti-CD28-responding cells.

The source of this sequence is an adult man with HIV who was CMV-seropositive. This specimen was CD4+ T cells sorted from PBMCs after approximately 20-hour stimulation, taken from a patient who received antiretroviral therapy. The rearrangement uses TRBV18 and TRBJ1-1; D is unresolved. The CDR3 reads CASSPRNTEAFF. The CDR3 DNA follows: TGTGCCAGCTCACCAAGGAACACTGAAGCTTTCTTT.